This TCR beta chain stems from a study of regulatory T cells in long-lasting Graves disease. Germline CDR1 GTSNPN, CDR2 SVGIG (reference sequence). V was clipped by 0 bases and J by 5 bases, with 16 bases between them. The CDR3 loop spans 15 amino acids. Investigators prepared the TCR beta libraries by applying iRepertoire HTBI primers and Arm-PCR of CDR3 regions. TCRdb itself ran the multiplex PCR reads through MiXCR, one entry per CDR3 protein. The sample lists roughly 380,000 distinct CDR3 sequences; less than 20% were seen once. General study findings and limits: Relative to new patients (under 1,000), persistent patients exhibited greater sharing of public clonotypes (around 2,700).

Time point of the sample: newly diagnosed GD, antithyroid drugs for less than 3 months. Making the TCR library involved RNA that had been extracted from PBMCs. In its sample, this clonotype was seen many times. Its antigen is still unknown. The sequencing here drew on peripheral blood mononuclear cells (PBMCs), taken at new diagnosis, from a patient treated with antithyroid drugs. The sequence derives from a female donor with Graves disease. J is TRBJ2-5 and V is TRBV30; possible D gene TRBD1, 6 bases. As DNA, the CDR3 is TGTGCCTGGAGTGTAAGGAACAGGGCTTGGGAGACCCAGTACTTC. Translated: CAWSVRNRAWETQYF.